This TCR beta chain was captured in a study of blood T cell repertoires in COVID-19. The wider study: In each case, the material was cDNA or gDNA derived from T cells, B-cell-depleted T cells, or PBMCs.

In the authors' methods: Amplification with reference gene primers provided the estimates of nucleated cell counts. TCRdb keeps only in-frame clones here, not all; method: immunoSEQ multiplex PCR. The DNA was the basis for D and trimming; V, J and clone size are from that table. The repertoire holds fewer than 400,000 clones, with 85% as singletons. CDR1 and CDR2 (germline): SGDLS, YYNGEE. There are 14 residues in the CDR3. Trimming took 0 bases from V and 8 from J; bases not matched to a gene: 7. Sequencing was carried out using peripheral blood. This chain links TRBV9 with TRBJ1-1; TRBD1 matches at 7 bases. The sequence was obtained from a woman between 18 and 30 years old with acute or convalescent COVID-19. The CDR3 DNA sequence: TGTGCCAGCAGCGTAGCAATCGGGGACAGCGAAGCTTTCTTT. Protein product: CASSVAIGDSEAFF.